A selection of T cell receptor beta chains follows, all from one sample in a study of cytomegalovirus exposure and HLA in healthy donors. Sequencing used immunoSEQ multiplex PCR; TCRdb keeps in-frame clones, though not all of them. The sample has around 80,000 clones, 10% seen once. The sample consisted of PBMCs. The receptors derive from a man aged 55 to 70 in good health and CMV-seropositive. Both conserved end residues are part of each CDR3. A D gene is named only where the DNA matches it firmly. Expanded clones are given a class, and other clones once, few, many or no size at all.

v_call	clone_size	d_call	j_call	cdr3_nt	cdr3_aa
TRBV10-3	.	TRBD1	TRBJ1-1	TGTGCCATCAGTGAGGGAAGGACAGGGGAAAACACTGAAGCTTTCTTT	CAISEGRTGENTEAFF
TRBV5-4	few	.	TRBJ1-2	TGTGCCAGCAGCCCGCAGGGGCTTAACTATGGCTACACCTTC	CASSPQGLNYGYTF
TRBV19	few	.	TRBJ2-7	TGTGCCACCCAACGAGGTTTGGGAGACGAGCAGTACTTC	CATQRGLGDEQYF
TRBV5-5	.	TRBD1	TRBJ1-1	TGTGCCAGCAGCGTGGACAGGGGGCGAACTGAAGCTTTCTTT	CASSVDRGRTEAFF
TRBV27	few	TRBD1	TRBJ2-1	TGTGCCAGCAGCACAACCTTTACAGGGGGCCGGTTCTTC	CASSTTFTGGRFF
TRBV15	few	TRBD1	TRBJ2-3	TGTGCCACCAGCAGTTGGGAGCAGGGGGCCGATACGCAGTATTTT	CATSSWEQGADTQYF
TRBV28	once	TRBD2	TRBJ2-5	TGTGCCATCGGACTAGCGGGAGGGCCGGCGCGAGAGACCCAGTACTTC	CAIGLAGGPARETQYF
TRBV9	few	.	TRBJ1-2	TGTGCCAGCACCCCCGGGACTGGCTCGGGGGGCTACACCTTC	CASTPGTGSGGYTF
TRBV6-4	.	TRBD2	TRBJ2-7	TGTGCCAGCACCCGATCGCGGGGGGCTGGCCACGAGCAGTACTTC	CASTRSRGAGHEQYF
TRBV7-6	.	.	TRBJ1-2	TGTGCCAGCAGTGGGGAGGGTGTGGGTGGCTACACCTTC	CASSGEGVGGYTF
TRBV15	few	.	TRBJ1-5	TGTGCCATCCTTCGACCCCGAGATAGCAATCAGCCCCAGAATTTT	CAILRPRDSNQPQNF
TRBV27	.	.	TRBJ2-7	TGTGCCAGCAGTTCCCCCATGGAGGCCTACGAGCAGTACTTC	CASSSPMEAYEQYF
TRBV11-2	.	.	TRBJ2-2	TGTGCCAGCAGCTTAGACGGGGGGAACACCGGGGAGCTGTTTTTT	CASSLDGGNTGELFF
TRBV5-1	.	TRBD1	TRBJ1-1	TGCGCCAGCAGCGAGAAGCGGACAGGGGGCTTGGGCACTGAAGCTTTCTTT	CASSEKRTGGLGTEAFF
TRBV2	few	TRBD1	TRBJ2-7	TGTGCCAGCACCTCCGGACAGGGATACGAGCAGTACTTC	CASTSGQGYEQYF
TRBV11-2	.	.	TRBJ2-7	TGTGCCAGCAGCCGCCACCAGGAGCAGTACTTC	CASSRHQEQYF
TRBV28	many	.	TRBJ2-7	TGTGCCAGCAGACCTACCAAGGGGGTCTCCTACGAGCAGTACTTC	CASRPTKGVSYEQYF
TRBV7-7	.	TRBD1	TRBJ2-5	TGTGCTAGCAGCTTAGAGGGGACAGGCCAAGAGACCCAGTACTTC	CASSLEGTGQETQYF
TRBV28	few	.	TRBJ1-4	TGTGCCAGCTCCCCGGTGGTGCGGTTAGCTAATGAAAAACTGTTTTTT	CASSPVVRLANEKLFF
TRBV19	few	.	TRBJ1-1	TGTGCCAGTAAGTGGGGGGAAGGGAACGCTGAAGCTTTCTTT	CASKWGEGNAEAFF
TRBV5-1	.	TRBD1	TRBJ1-1	TGCGCCAGCAGCAAGGGACAGGCGAACACTGAAGCTTTCTTT	CASSKGQANTEAFF
TRBV28	.	TRBD1	TRBJ2-7	TGTGCCAGCAGAATTCCGGGACAGGGGTTGTACGAGCAGTACTTC	CASRIPGQGLYEQYF